Following are 25 T cell receptor beta chains from one sample sequenced in a study of yellow fever vaccine responses in identical twins. TCRdb independently ran MiXCR on the RT-PCR reads; one entry per CDR3 protein. The sample records roughly 6,600 distinct CDR3 sequences, around 83% being singletons. This specimen was T cells from blood (PBMCs), unsorted or a sorted subset (not recorded which), taken before or after yellow fever vaccination (not recorded which). Every receptor here comes from a woman aged 18-30 years who received the yellow fever vaccine.

To note about this clonotype: The junction does not match germline at one end; this may be a read error. V usage is TRBV7-7 and J usage is TRBJ2-5, with D unresolved. Germline V gene sequence: CDR1 SSHAT, CDR2 FNYEAQ (reference sequence). The CDR3 covers 14 residues. The CDR3 coding sequence is TGTGCTAGCAGCTTCGCACCGTACCAAGAGACCCAGTACTTC. Amino acid sequence: CASSFAPYQETQYF.

J is TRBJ2-3 and V is TRBV29-1, with unresolved D. V lost 6 bases, J lost 3 bases, and 13 bases lay in between. The germline V gene encodes CDR1 SQVTM and CDR2 ANQGSEA. This CDR3 has 13 residues. CDR3 region: CSVKWWGTDTQYF. The CDR3 coding sequence is TGCAGCGTCAAATGGTGGGGAACAGATACGCAGTATTTT.

The gene calls are TRBV5-1 and TRBJ2-7; perhaps TRBD1 as D (6 bases). Trimming took 3 bases from V and 2 from J, leaving 12 bases between them. This CDR3 has 14 amino acids. In germline, CDR1 is SGHRS, CDR2 YFSETQ. The CDR3 region is CASSSADRPYEQYF. CDR3 DNA: TGCGCCAGCAGCTCCGCGGACAGACCCTACGAGCAGTACTTC.

The gene calls are TRBV5-1 and TRBJ2-1; 14 bases fit TRBD2. The ends lost 6 bases at V and 4 bases at J; junction bases unmatched: 6. The CDR3 has 16 residues. Germline lookup yields CDR1 SGHRS and CDR2 YFSETQ. The CDR3 spells CASTLTSGGAYNEQFF. The CDR3 bases are TGCGCCAGCACCCTGACTAGCGGGGGGGCTTACAATGAGCAGTTCTTC.

V usage is TRBV7-3 and J usage is TRBJ2-1, with TRBD2 matching 8 bases. The CDR3 length is 13 residues. Germline CDR1 SGHTA, CDR2 FQGTGA. V lost 6 bases and J lost 7; bases outside the gene matches: 5. CDR3 sequence (DNA): TGTGCCAGCAGTTACGGGGGGGCAAATGAGCAGTTCTTC. It translates to CASSYGGANEQFF.

The chain carries TRBV4-2 and TRBJ2-1; the match to TRBD2 covers 11 bases. The germline gives CDR1 LGHNA, CDR2 YNFKEQ. The trim removed 2 bases at V and 6 bases at J, leaving 3 bases unmatched. The CDR3 totals 15 residues. The CDR3 loop is CASSQPGLAGNEQFF. The CDR3 nucleotides read TGTGCCAGCAGCCAACCTGGACTAGCGGGCAATGAGCAGTTCTTC.

The chain links TRBV29-1 to TRBJ2-1; 11 bases line up with TRBD2. Trimming removed 4 bases from V and 0 bases from J; junction bases left unmatched: 8. CDR3 length equals 17 residues. Germline CDR1 SQVTM, CDR2 ANQGSEA. The CDR3 protein is CSVVGLAALSSYNEQFF. The CDR3 DNA reads TGCAGCGTTGTGGGACTAGCGGCATTAAGCTCCTACAATGAGCAGTTCTTC.

This chain connects TRBV24-1 to TRBJ2-1, with 13 bases that match TRBD2. Germline CDR1 reads KGHDR; CDR2 reads SFDVKD. Trimming at V came to 5 bases and at J to 10 bases, leaving 7 bases not matched to a gene. The CDR3 runs 15 residues. For the CDR3, the DNA is TGTGCCACCAGTGTCGGACTAGCGGGAGTCGTGGAGCAGTTCTTC. Amino acid sequence: CATSVGLAGVVEQFF.

The chain joins TRBV6-5 to TRBJ2-4, with 7 bases fitting TRBD1. With 6 bases clipped from V and 1 base from J, the junction kept 9 bases outside the gene matches. Germline-derived CDR1 and CDR2 are MNHEY and SVGAGI. The CDR3 is 16 amino acids. The CDR3 reads CASRDRDGGAKNIQYF. The DNA of the CDR3 is TGTGCCAGCAGAGACAGGGATGGGGGCGCCAAAAACATTCAGTACTTC.

The J gene is TRBJ1-1, the V gene TRBV20-1, with D hard to call. V lost 6 bases, J lost 3 bases, and 11 bases lay in between. This CDR3 spans 12 amino acids. From germline, CDR1 is DFQATT and CDR2 SNEGSKA (reference sequence). CDR3 protein: CSAKTGDTEAFF. The CDR3 nucleotides are TGCAGTGCGAAGACCGGGGACACTGAAGCTTTCTTT.

The chain employs TRBV7-9 and TRBJ2-5, with D possibly being TRBD1 or TRBD2 (6 bases each). In germline, CDR1 is SEHNR, CDR2 FQNEAQ (reference sequence). V lost 0 bases to trimming and J lost 5 bases, with 13 bases between them. The CDR3 is 15 residues long. This CDR3 reads CASSLAPQGRETQYF. CDR3 nucleotide sequence: TGTGCCAGCAGCTTAGCGCCTCAGGGGAGGGAGACCCAGTACTTC.

The chain employs TRBV6-4 and TRBJ2-7; D is perhaps TRBD2 (6 bases). Germline V gives CDR1 MRHNA, CDR2 SNTAGT. Trimming removed 2 bases at V and 2 bases at J, with 10 bases between. The CDR3 is made up of 14 amino acids. This CDR3 is CASSDGTAAYEQYF. The DNA of the CDR3 is TGTGCCAGCAGTGACGGGACTGCTGCCTACGAGCAGTACTTC.

V and J are TRBV7-9 and TRBJ1-1; D perhaps matches TRBD1 (5 bases). The germline V gene encodes CDR1 SEHNR and CDR2 FQNEAQ (reference sequence). The CDR3 has 16 amino acids. The germline V and J ends were trimmed by 2 bases and 1 base, with 14 bases remaining between them. The CDR3 region has the DNA TGTGCCAGCAGCTTACTGTTGGAGGGGAGGAACACTGAAGCTTTCTTT. Residues: CASSLLLEGRNTEAFF. The complete variable domain, with remaining parts taken from reference TRBV7-9 and TRBJ1-1, reads DTGVSQNPRHKITKRGQNVTFRCDPISEHNRLYWYRQTLGQGPEFLTYFQNEAQLEKSRLLSDRFSAERPKGSFSTLEIQRTEQGDSAMYLCASSLLLEGRNTEAFFGQGTRLTVV.

V usage is TRBV29-1 and J usage is TRBJ1-2, with TRBD1 matching 11 bases. The V segment lost 4 bases and the J segment 3 bases; nucleotides outside the gene matches: 7. The germline V gene encodes CDR1 SQVTM and CDR2 ANQGSEA. The length of the CDR3 is 15 residues. CDR3 residues: CSVVNPGQGDYGYTF. The CDR3, as DNA: TGCAGCGTTGTTAATCCGGGACAGGGGGACTATGGCTACACCTTC.

The chain links TRBV28 to TRBJ2-1, with 10 bases that match TRBD2. Germline CDR1 reads MDHEN; CDR2 reads SYDVKM. With V trimmed by 4 bases and J by 7 bases, 4 bases remained unmatched. The CDR3 has 14 residues. CDR3 loop: CASSSRTSGNEQFF. The CDR3 bases are TGTGCCAGCAGTTCCCGGACTAGCGGAAATGAGCAGTTCTTC.

The V gene is TRBV29-1, the J gene TRBJ1-2; unclear D gene. The CDR3 sequence is 14 residues long. With 3 bases removed from V and 1 base from J, the gap between germline ends came to 12 bases. The germline V gene encodes CDR1 SQVTM and CDR2 ANQGSEA. In nucleotides, the CDR3 is TGCAGCGTTGAGGGCGCGGGCAGTAACTATGGCTACACCTTC. Translation gives CSVEGAGSNYGYTF.

The J gene is TRBJ2-7, the V gene TRBV6-2 or TRBV6-3; TRBD1 agrees at 8 bases. CDR1 MNHEY and CDR2 SVGEGT come from the germline V gene. CDR3 length: 14 residues. V lost 9 bases to trimming and J lost 3 bases; unmatched junction nucleotides: 10. This CDR3 reads CASETGTGLYEQYF. The CDR3 coding sequence is TGTGCCAGTGAAACCGGGACAGGTCTCTACGAGCAGTACTTC.

The chain employs TRBV12-3 or TRBV12-4 and TRBJ1-1, with a possible D match to TRBD1 (6 bases). V lost 4 bases, J lost 5 bases, and 17 bases lay in between. The CDR3 loop spans 15 amino acids. The CDR3 here is CASSSWGAGGTEAFF. CDR3 sequence (DNA): TGTGCCAGCAGTTCTTGGGGGGCAGGAGGGACTGAAGCTTTCTTT.

The rearrangement joins TRBV15 to TRBJ2-5, with a possible D match to TRBD1 (6 bases). The length of the CDR3 is 13 residues. Germline V gene lookup returns CDR1 LNHNV and CDR2 YYDKDF (reference sequence). V lost 8 bases, J lost 5 bases, and 15 bases lay in between. The CDR3 DNA follows: TGTGCCACCGCAGGGTTCAGGGGTGAGACCCAGTACTTC. Its translation is CATAGFRGETQYF.

This chain joins TRBV30 and TRBJ2-1; no clear D. The CDR3 totals 14 residues. Germline-derived CDR1 and CDR2 are GTSNPN and SVGIG (reference sequence). Trimming stripped 2 bases from V and 6 bases from J, with 14 bases between. This CDR3 reads CAWSPRSGFNEQFF. Here the CDR3 DNA reads TGTGCCTGGAGTCCTAGGTCAGGATTCAATGAGCAGTTCTTC.

Written as DNA, the CDR3 is TGTGCCAGCAGCGAACCGGCAGGGCTGAACACCGGGGAGCTGTTTTTT. Translating it yields CASSEPAGLNTGELFF. The rearrangement uses TRBV7-9 and TRBJ2-2, with D possibly TRBD1 on 5 matching bases. Germline-derived CDR1 and CDR2 are SEHNR and FQNEAQ (reference sequence). Trimming removed 5 bases from V and 1 base from J, with 14 bases in between. This CDR3 has 16 amino acids.

As for this clonotype: A much larger clone differs by one base, so this may be a read error. This chain connects TRBV7-2 to TRBJ2-1; D not certain. V was clipped by 6 bases and J by 5 bases, with 17 bases between them. The CDR3 sequence is 15 residues long. Per the germline V gene, CDR1 is SGHTA and CDR2 is FQGNSA. The CDR3, as DNA: TGTGCCAGCAGGCCATTCGTATCCCTCCACAATGAGCAGTTCTTC. It translates to CASRPFVSLHNEQFF. Complete variable domain (other parts from reference TRBV7-2 and TRBJ2-1): GAGVSQSPSNKVTEKGKDVELRCDPISGHTALYWYRQSLGQGLEFLIYFQGNSAPDKSGLPSDRFSAERTGGSVSTLTIQRTQQEDSAVYLCASRPFVSLHNEQFFGPGTRLTVL.

CDR3: CASSKFRGTPYEQYF. The CDR3 nucleotides are TGTGCCAGCAGCAAATTTCGGGGGACCCCCTACGAGCAGTACTTC. The chain recombines TRBV21-1 with TRBJ2-7. TRBV21-1 is listed as a pseudogene. This CDR3 is built from 15 residues.

This clonotype was recorded only once. V usage is TRBV11-2 and J usage is TRBJ2-7; no definite D call. Germline V gene data show CDR1 as SGHAT and CDR2 as FQNNGV. Trimming took off 2 bases at V and 2 bases at J, with 10 bases between the two ends. The CDR3 consists of 14 residues. CDR3 protein: CASSLLGSAYEQYF. In nucleotides, the CDR3 is TGTGCCAGCAGCTTACTTGGCTCCGCCTACGAGCAGTACTTC.

The chain links TRBV11-1 to TRBJ2-3, with 13 bases that match TRBD2. The trim removed 4 bases at V and 3 bases at J, leaving 7 bases unmatched. Germline CDR1 is SGHAT and CDR2 is FQDESV (reference sequence). The length of the CDR3 is 17 residues. The CDR3 DNA follows: TGTGCCAGCAGCTCAGGACTAGCGGGAGTTCGGACAGATACGCAGTATTTT. It specifies CASSSGLAGVRTDTQYF.